The text below deals with one T cell receptor (beta chain). Its specificity is unknown. The data were taken from a study of T cells in localized non-small cell lung cancer. The CDR3 loop spans 12 amino acids. Trimming took off 8 bases at V and 9 bases at J, with 14 bases between the two ends. CDR1 is SNHLY, CDR2 FYNNEI, per germline. Data came from immunoSEQ multiplex PCR; TCRdb stores just in-frame clones and leaves some out. The data hold thousands of clones, with around 24% observed a single time. Study results and caveats: The study detected a median roughly 61 of the top 100 tumor clones in adjacent lung.

The specimen comprised normal lung tissue next to the tumor, sampled before any cancer treatment. The receptor was derived from a male donor at least 60 years old with stage I lung adenocarcinoma. This chain joins TRBV2 and TRBJ1-5, with D perhaps TRBD1 (5 bases). The CDR3: CASSSGLGPQHF. CDR3 nucleotides: TGTGCCAGCTCCTCAGGGTTGGGGCCCCAGCATTTT.